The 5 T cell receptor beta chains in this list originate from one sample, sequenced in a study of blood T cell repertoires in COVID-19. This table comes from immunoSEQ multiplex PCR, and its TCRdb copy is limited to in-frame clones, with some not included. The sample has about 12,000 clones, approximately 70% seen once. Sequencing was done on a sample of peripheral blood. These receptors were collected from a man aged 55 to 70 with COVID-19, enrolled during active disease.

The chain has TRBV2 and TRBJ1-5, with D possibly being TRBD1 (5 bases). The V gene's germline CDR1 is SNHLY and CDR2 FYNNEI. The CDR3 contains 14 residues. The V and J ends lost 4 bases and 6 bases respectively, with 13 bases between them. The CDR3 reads CASSASSGIQPQHF. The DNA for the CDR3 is TGTGCCAGCAGTGCCTCTTCAGGGATTCAGCCCCAGCATTTT. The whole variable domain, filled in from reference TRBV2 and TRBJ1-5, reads EPEVTQTPSHQVTQMGQEVILRCVPISNHLYFYWYRQILGQKVEFLVSFYNNEISEKSEIFDDQFSVERPDGSNFTLKIRSTKLEDSAMYFCASSASSGIQPQHFGDGTRLSIL.

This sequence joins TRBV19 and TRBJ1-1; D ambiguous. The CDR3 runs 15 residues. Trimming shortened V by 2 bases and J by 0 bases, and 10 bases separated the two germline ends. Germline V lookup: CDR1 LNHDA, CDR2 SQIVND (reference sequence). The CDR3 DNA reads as TGTGCCAGTAGTATAACATTTACATTGAACACTGAAGCTTTCTTT. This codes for CASSITFTLNTEAFF.

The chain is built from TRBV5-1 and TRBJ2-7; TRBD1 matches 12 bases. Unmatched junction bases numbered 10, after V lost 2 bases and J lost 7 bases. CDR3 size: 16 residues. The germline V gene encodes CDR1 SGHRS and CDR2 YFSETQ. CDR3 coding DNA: TGCGCCAGCAGCTTACCACCGGGACAGGGGGCAAAAGAGCAGTACTTC. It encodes CASSLPPGQGAKEQYF.

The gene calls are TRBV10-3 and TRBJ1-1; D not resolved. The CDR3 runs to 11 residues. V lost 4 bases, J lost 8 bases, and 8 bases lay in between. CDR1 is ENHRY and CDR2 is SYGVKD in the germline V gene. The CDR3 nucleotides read TGTGCCATCAGTGGAGATCGGGAAGCTTTCTTT. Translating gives CAISGDREAFF.

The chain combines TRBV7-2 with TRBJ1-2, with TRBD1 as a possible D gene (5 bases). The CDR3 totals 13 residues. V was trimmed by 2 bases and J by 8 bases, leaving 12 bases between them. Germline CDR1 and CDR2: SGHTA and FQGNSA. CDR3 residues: CASSLIQGYGYTF. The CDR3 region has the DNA TGTGCCAGCAGCTTAATTCAGGGATACGGCTACACCTTC. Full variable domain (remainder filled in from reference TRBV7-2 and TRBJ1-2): GAGVSQSPSNKVTEKGKDVELRCDPISGHTALYWYRQSLGQGLEFLIYFQGNSAPDKSGLPSDRFSAERTGGSVSTLTIQRTQQEDSAVYLCASSLIQGYGYTFGSGTRLTVV.